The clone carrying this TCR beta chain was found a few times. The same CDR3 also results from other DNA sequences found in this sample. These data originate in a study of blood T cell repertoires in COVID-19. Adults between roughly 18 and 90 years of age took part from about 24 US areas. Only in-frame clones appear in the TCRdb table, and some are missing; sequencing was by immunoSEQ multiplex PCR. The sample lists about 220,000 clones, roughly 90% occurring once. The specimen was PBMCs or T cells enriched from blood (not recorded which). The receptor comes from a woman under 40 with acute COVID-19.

The CDR3 region has the DNA TGTGCCAGCAGTGAATCAGGACAGTCCTATGGCTACACCTTC. Translation: CASSESGQSYGYTF. V is TRBV6-1 and J is TRBJ1-2; D is perhaps TRBD1 (6 bases). Per germline, CDR1 MNHNS and CDR2 SASEGT. There are 14 residues in the CDR3. Trimming took 2 bases from V and 4 from J, leaving 11 bases between them.